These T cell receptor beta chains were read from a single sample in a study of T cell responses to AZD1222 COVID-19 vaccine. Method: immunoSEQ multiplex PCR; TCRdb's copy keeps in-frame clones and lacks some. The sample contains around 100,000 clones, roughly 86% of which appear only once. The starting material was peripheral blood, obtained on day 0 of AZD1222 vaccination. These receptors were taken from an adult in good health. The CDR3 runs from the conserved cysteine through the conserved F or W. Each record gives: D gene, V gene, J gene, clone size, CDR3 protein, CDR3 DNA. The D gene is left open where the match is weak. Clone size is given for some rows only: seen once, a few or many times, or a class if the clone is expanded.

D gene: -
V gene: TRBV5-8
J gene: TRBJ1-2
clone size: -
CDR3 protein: CASSLKAAKNYGYTF
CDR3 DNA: TGTGCCAGCAGCTTGAAGGCGGCTAAGAACTATGGCTACACCTTC

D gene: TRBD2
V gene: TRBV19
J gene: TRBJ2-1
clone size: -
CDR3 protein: CASSRGRAYNEQFF
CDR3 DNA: TGTGCCAGTAGTAGGGGGAGGGCCTACAATGAGCAGTTCTTC

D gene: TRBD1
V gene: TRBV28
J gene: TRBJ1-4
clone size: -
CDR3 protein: CASSLLTGLATNEKLFF
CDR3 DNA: TGTGCCAGCAGTTTGTTGACAGGGTTAGCAACTAATGAAAAACTGTTTTTT

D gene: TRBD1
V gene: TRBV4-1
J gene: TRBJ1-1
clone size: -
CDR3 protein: CASGWTDRDFEAFF
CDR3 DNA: TGCGCCAGCGGATGGACGGACAGGGACTTTGAAGCTTTCTTT

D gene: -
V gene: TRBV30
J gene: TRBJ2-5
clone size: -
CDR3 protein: CAWSAPLRSETQYF
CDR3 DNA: TGTGCCTGGAGTGCCCCCCTTAGGTCGGAGACCCAGTACTTC

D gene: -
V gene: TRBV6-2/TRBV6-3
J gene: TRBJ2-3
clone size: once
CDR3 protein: CASSYEGSSAEHDTQYF
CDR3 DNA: TGTGCCAGCAGTTACGAGGGGAGTAGCGCGGAGCATGATACGCAGTATTTT

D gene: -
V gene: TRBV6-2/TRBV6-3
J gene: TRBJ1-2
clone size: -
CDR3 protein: CASSYPRGRVGDGYTF
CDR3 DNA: TGTGCCAGCAGTTACCCCCGGGGGAGAGTGGGGGATGGCTACACCTTC

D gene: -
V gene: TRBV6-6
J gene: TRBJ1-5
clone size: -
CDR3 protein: CASNDLGVAQPQHF
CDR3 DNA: TGTGCCAGCAATGACTTGGGAGTAGCTCAGCCCCAGCATTTT

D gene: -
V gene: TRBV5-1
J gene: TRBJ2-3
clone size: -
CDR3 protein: CASSLGVGSTDTQYF
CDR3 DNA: TGCGCCAGCAGCTTGGGTGTCGGTAGCACAGATACGCAGTATTTT

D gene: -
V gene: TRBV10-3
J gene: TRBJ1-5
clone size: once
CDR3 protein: CAIRTDSNQPQHF
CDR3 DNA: TGTGCCATCCGGACGGATAGCAATCAGCCCCAGCATTTT

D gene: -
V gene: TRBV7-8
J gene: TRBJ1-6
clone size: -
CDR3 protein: CASREDGYNSPLHF
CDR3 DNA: TGTGCCAGCAGAGAAGACGGCTATAATTCACCCCTCCACTTT

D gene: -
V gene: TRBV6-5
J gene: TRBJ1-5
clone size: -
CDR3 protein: CASSTGRGAGPQHF
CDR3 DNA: TGTGCCAGCAGTACTGGGAGGGGGGCTGGGCCCCAGCATTTT

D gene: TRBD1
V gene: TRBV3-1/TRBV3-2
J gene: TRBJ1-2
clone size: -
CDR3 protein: CASSQGTGLEGYTF
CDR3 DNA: TGTGCCAGCAGCCAAGGGACAGGGCTTGAAGGCTACACCTTC

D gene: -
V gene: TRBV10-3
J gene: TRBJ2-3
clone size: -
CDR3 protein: CATRGDVTDTQYF
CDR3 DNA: TGTGCCACCCGAGGGGACGTCACAGATACGCAGTATTTT

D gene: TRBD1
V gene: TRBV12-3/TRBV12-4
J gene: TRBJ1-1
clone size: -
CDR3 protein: CASSQGAGAFF
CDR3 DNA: TGTGCCAGCAGCCAGGGGGCGGGGGCTTTCTTT

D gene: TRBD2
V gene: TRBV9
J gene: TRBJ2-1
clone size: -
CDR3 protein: CASSVMGLAGNEQFF
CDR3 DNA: TGTGCCAGCAGCGTAATGGGACTAGCGGGCAATGAGCAGTTCTTC

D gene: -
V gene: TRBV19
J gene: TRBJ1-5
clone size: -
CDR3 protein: CASNYQNQPQHF
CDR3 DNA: TGTGCCAGTAATTACCAAAATCAGCCCCAGCATTTT

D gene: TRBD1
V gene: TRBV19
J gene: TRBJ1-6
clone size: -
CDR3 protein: CASSINWTGNSPLHF
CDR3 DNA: TGTGCCAGTAGTATTAATTGGACAGGGAATTCACCCCTCCACTTT

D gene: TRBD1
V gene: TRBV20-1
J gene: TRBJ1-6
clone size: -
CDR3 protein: CSANDPGQGSRSSPLHF
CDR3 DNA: TGCAGTGCTAATGATCCGGGACAGGGGTCGCGTAGTTCACCCCTCCACTTT

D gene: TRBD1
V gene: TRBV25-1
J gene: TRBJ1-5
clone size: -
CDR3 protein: CASSRDRDCNQPQHF
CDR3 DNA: TGTGCCAGCAGTAGAGACAGGGATTGCAATCAGCCCCAGCATTTT

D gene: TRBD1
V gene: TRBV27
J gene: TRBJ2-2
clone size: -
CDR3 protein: CASSLYRGGTGELFF
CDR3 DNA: TGTGCCAGCAGTTTATACAGGGGCGGAACCGGGGAGCTGTTTTTT

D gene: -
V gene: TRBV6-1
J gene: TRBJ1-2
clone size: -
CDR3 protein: CASSESMRDSYGYTF
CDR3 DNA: TGTGCCAGCAGTGAAAGCATGAGGGATTCCTATGGCTACACCTTC

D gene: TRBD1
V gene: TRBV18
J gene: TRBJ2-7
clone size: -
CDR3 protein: CASSPPAGQGYEQYF
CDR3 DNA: TGTGCCAGCTCACCACCCGCTGGACAGGGCTACGAGCAGTACTTC

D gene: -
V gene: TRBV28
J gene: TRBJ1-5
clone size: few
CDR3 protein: CASSLGGASNQPQHF
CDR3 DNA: TGTGCCAGCAGTTTGGGGGGGGCCAGCAATCAGCCCCAGCATTTT

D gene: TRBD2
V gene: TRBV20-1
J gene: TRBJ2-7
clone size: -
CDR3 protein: CSASLIRAREIHSYEQYF
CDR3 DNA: TGCAGTGCTAGTTTGATTAGGGCGCGGGAGATCCACTCCTACGAGCAGTACTTC

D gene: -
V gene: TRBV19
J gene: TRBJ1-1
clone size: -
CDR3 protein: CASSSTVNTEAFF
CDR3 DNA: TGTGCCAGTAGTTCAACGGTGAACACTGAAGCTTTCTTT

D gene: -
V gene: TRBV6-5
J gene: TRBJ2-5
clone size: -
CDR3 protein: CASSYSGGVDETQYF
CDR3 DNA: TGTGCCAGCAGTTACTCAGGAGGGGTGGACGAGACCCAGTACTTC

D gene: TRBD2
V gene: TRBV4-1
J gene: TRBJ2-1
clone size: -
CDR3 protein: CASSQDEPGLAGVGLFF
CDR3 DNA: TGCGCCAGCAGCCAAGACGAACCGGGACTAGCGGGAGTTGGGTTGTTCTTC

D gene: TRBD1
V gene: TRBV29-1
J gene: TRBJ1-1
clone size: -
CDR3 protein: CSVLQGVNTEAFF
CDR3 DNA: TGCAGCGTGCTACAGGGGGTTAATACTGAAGCTTTCTTT

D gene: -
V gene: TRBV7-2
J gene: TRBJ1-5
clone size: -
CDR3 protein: CASSLEGRNNQPQHF
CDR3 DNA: TGTGCCAGCAGCTTGGAGGGAAGGAACAATCAGCCCCAGCATTTT

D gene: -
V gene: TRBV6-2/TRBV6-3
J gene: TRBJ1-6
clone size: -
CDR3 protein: CASSQGNNSPLHF
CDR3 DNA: TGTGCCAGCAGTCAGGGGAATAATTCACCCCTCCACTTT

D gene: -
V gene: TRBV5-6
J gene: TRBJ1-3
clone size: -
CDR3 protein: CASSSGTLSGNTIYF
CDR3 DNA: TGTGCCAGCAGCTCAGGGACACTCTCTGGAAACACCATATATTTT

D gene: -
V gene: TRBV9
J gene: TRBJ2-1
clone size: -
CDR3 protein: CASSVKTLGEQFF
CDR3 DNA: TGTGCCAGCAGCGTCAAGACACTTGGGGAGCAGTTCTTC

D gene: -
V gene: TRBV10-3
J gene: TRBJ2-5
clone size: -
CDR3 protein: CAISESAQGGETQYF
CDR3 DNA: TGTGCCATCAGTGAGTCGGCACAAGGTGGGGAGACCCAGTACTTC

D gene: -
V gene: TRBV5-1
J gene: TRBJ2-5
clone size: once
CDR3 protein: CASSFRAGEQETQYF
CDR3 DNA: TGCGCCAGCAGCTTTCGAGCCGGGGAACAAGAGACCCAGTACTTC

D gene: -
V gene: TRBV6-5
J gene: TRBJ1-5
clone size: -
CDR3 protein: CASGYSNQPQHF
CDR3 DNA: TGTGCCAGCGGGTATAGCAATCAGCCCCAGCATTTT

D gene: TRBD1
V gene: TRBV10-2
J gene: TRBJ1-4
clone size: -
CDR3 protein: CASRKAGGFATNEKLFF
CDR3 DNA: TGCGCCAGCAGAAAGGCAGGGGGGTTCGCAACTAATGAAAAACTGTTTTTT

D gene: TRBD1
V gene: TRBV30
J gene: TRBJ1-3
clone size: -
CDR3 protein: CAWSAGDRGHTIYF
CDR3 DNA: TGTGCCTGGAGTGCCGGGGACAGGGGCCACACCATATATTTT

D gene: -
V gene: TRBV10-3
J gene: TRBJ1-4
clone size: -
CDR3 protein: CAISDPGEKLFF
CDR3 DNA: TGTGCCATCAGTGATCCGGGGGAAAAACTGTTTTTT

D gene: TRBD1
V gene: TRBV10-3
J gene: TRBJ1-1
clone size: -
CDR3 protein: CAISYTGANTEAFF
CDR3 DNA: TGTGCCATCAGTTACACAGGGGCCAACACTGAAGCTTTCTTT

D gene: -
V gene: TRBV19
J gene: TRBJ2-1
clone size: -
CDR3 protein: CASSIGRYNEQFF
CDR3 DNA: TGTGCCAGTAGTATCGGACGATACAATGAGCAGTTCTTC

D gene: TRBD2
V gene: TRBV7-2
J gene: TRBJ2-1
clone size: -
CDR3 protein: CASSLQPGGVNEQFF
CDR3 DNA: TGTGCCAGCAGCTTGCAGCCGGGGGGTGTGAATGAGCAGTTCTTC

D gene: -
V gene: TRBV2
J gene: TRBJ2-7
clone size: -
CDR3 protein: CASREGSHYEQYF
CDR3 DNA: TGTGCCAGCAGGGAGGGTAGCCATTACGAGCAGTACTTC

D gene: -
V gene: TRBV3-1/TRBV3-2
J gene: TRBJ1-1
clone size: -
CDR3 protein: CASSQDRPSNTEAFF
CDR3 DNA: TGTGCCAGCAGCCAAGATCGTCCCTCGAACACTGAAGCTTTCTTT

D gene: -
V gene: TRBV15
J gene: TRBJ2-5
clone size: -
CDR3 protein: CATSSQGETQYF
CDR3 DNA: TGTGCCACCAGCTCCCAGGGGGAGACCCAGTACTTC

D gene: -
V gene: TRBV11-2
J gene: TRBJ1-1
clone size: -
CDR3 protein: CASSLGWGASAEAFF
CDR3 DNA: TGTGCCAGCAGCTTAGGGTGGGGGGCTTCTGCTGAAGCTTTCTTT

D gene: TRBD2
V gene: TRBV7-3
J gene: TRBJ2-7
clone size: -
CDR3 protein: CASSRLAGPYEQYF
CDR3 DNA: TGTGCCAGCAGCCGACTAGCGGGACCTTACGAGCAGTACTTC

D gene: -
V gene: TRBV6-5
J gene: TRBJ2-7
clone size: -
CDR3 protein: CASKDRALSYEQYF
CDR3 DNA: TGTGCCAGCAAAGACCGGGCCCTCTCCTACGAGCAGTACTTC

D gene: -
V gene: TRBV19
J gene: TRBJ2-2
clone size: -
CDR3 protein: CASSLGTVYTGELFF
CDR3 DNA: TGTGCCAGTAGTTTGGGGACGGTATACACCGGGGAGCTGTTTTTT

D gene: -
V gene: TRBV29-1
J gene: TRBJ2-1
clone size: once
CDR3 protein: CSAGHQEEEQFF
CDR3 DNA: TGCAGCGCCGGCCACCAGGAAGAAGAGCAGTTCTTC

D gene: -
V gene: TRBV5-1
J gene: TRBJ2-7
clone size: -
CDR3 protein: CASSDRTESSYEQYF
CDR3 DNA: TGCGCCAGCAGCGACCGGACAGAGAGCTCCTACGAGCAGTACTTC

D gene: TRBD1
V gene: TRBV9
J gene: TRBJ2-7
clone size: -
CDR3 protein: CASSRGQGSYEQYF
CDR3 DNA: TGTGCCAGCTCCAGGGGGCAAGGCTCCTACGAGCAGTACTTC

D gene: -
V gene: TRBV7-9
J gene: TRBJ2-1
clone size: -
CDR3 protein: CASSLPDTVSYNEQFF
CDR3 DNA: TGTGCCAGCAGCCTCCCGGATACAGTCTCCTACAATGAGCAGTTCTTC

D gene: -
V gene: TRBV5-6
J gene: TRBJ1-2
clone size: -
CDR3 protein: CASSLGGSPPAGYTF
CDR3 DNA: TGTGCCAGCAGCTTGGGCGGATCCCCCCCAGCGGGCTACACCTTC

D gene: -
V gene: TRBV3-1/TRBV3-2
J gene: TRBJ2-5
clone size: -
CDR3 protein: CASSRWTGRVQETQYF
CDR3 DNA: TGTGCCAGCAGCCGATGGACGGGTCGGGTACAAGAGACCCAGTACTTC

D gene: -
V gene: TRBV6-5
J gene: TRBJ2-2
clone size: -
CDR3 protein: CASSLPGPNTGELFF
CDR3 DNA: TGTGCCAGCAGTCTTCCGGGGCCTAACACCGGGGAGCTGTTTTTT

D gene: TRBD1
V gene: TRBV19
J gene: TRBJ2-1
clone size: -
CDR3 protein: CASSTLGQVSSYNEQFF
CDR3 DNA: TGTGCCAGTAGTACCCTCGGACAGGTGAGCTCCTACAATGAGCAGTTCTTC